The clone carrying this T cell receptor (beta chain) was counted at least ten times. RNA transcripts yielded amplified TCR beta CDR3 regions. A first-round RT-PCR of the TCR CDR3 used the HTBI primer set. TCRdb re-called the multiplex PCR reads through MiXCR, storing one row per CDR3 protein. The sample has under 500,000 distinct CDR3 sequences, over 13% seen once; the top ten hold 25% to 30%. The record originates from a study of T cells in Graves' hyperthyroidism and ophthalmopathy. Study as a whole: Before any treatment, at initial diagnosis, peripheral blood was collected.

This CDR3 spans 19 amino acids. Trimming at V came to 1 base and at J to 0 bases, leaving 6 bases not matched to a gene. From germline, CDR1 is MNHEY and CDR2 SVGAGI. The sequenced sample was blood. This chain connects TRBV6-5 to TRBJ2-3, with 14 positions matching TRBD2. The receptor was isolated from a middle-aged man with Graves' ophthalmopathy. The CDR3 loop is CASSYWGLAGVTSTDTQYF. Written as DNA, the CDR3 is TGTGCCAGCAGTTACTGGGGACTAGCGGGGGTTACTAGCACAGATACGCAGTATTTT.